Ten or more counts support the clone carrying this T cell receptor (beta chain). Its target is unknown. The J segment lost 0 bases and the V segment lost 2 bases, leaving 6 bases of the junction unmatched. In germline, CDR1 is KGHSH, CDR2 LQKENI. The CDR3 contains 18 residues. This entry is derived from a study of beta chain features in type 1 diabetes. Points from the study as a whole: Since sequencing was performed on cDNA, cells with high TCR expression could be over-represented.

Only one heparinised blood draw was taken per donor, and its volume averaged around 110 mL. TCRB transcripts that were expressed got sequenced, as all of the isolated RNA had been reverse transcribed. Read counts averaged roughly 3.7 million for samples of naive, central memory and regulatory T cells. Clones were sequenced by immunoSEQ multiplex PCR, and TCRdb holds only the in-frame ones, with some missing. The sample has about 150,000 clones, around 8% seen once; the top ten hold 0.65%. The sequencing sample was made of central memory CD4+ T cells from blood. The J gene is TRBJ2-6, the V gene TRBV18; 8 bases line up with TRBD2. This clonotype originated in a man aged 18-30 years in good health. CDR3 in DNA: TGTGCCAGCTCACCATCGGCGGGGGGTTACTCTGGGGCCAACGTCCTGACTTTC. It is translated as CASSPSAGGYSGANVLTF.